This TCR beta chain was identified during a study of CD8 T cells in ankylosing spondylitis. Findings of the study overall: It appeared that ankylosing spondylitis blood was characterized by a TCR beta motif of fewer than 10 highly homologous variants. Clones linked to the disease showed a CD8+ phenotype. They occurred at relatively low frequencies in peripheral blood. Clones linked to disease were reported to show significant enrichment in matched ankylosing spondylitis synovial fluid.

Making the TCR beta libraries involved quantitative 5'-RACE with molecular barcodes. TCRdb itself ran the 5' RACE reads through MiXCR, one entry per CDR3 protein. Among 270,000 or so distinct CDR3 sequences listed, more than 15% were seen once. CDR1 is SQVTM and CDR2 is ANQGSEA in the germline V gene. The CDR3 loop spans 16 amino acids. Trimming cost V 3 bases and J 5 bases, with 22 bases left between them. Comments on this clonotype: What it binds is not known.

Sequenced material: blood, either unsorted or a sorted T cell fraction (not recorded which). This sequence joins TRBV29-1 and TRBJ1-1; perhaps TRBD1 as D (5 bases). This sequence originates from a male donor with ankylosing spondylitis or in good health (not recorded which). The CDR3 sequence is CSVDPGAGRGGTEAFF. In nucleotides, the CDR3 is TGCAGCGTTGACCCCGGCGCGGGGCGGGGGGGGACTGAAGCTTTCTTT. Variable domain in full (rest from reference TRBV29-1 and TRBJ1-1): SAVISQKPSRDICQRGTSLTIQCQVDSQVTMMFWYRQQPGQSLTLIATANQGSEATYESGFVIDKFPISRPNLTFSTLTVSNMSPEDSSIYLCSVDPGAGRGGTEAFFGQGTRLTVV.